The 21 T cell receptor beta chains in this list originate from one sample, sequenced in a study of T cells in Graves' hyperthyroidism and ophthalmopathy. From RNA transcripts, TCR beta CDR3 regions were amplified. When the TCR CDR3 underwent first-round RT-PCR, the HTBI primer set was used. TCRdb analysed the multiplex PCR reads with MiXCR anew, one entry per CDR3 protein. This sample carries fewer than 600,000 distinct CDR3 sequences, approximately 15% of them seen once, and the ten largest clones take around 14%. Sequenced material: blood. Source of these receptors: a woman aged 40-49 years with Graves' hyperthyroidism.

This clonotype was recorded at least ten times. This CDR3 reads CATQPDQDTGELFF. The CDR3 nucleotides are TGCGCCACCCAACCGGACCAAGACACCGGGGAGCTGTTTTTT. The V and J genes are TRBV5-1 and TRBJ2-2; no firm D call. Trimming removed 9 bases at V and 3 bases at J, with 15 bases between. Germline CDR1 and CDR2: SGHRS and YFSETQ. The length of the CDR3 is 14 residues. Based on the CDR3 plus reference TRBV5-1 and TRBJ2-2, the full variable domain is KAGVTQTPRYLIKTRGQQVTLSCSPISGHRSVSWYQQTPGQGLQFLFEYFSETQRNKGNFPGRFSGRQFSNSRSEMNVSTLELGDSALYLCATQPDQDTGELFFGEGSRLTVL.

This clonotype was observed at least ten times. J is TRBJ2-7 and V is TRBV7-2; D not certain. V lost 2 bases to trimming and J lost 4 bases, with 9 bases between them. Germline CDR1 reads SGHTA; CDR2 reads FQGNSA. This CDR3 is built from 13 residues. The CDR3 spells CASSLPPVYEQYF. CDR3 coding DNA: TGTGCCAGCAGCTTACCCCCCGTATACGAGCAGTACTTC.

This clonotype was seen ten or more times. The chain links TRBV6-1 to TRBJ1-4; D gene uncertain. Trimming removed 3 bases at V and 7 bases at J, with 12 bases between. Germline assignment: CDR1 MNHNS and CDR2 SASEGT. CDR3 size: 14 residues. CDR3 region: CASSDGVRTEKLFF. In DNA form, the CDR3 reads TGTGCCAGCAGTGACGGCGTGAGGACTGAAAAACTGTTTTTT.

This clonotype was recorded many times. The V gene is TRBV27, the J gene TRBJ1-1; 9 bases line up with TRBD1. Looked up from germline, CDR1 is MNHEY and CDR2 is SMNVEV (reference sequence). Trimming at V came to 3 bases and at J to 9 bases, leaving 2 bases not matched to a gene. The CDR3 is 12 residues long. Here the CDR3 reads CASSLGQGKAFF. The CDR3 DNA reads TGTGCCAGCAGTTTGGGACAGGGAAAAGCTTTCTTT.

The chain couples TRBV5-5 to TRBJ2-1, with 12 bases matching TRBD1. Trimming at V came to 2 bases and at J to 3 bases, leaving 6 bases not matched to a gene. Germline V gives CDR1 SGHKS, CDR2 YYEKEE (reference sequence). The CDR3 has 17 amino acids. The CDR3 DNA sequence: TGTGCCAGCAGCTTTTACGGGACAGGGGGCTTCTACAATGAGCAGTTCTTC. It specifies CASSFYGTGGFYNEQFF.

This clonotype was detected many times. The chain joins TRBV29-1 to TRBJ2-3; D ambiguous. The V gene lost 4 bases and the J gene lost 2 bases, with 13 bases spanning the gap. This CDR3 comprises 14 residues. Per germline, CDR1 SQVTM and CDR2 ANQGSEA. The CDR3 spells CSVVDSNPTDTQYF. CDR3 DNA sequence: TGCAGCGTTGTCGACTCCAACCCCACAGATACGCAGTATTTT.

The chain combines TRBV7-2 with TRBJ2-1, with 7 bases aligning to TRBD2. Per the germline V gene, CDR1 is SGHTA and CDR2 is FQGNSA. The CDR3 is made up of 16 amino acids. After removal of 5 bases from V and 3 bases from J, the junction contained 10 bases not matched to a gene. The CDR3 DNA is TGTGCCAGCAGCCCCGGTGGGGCTAGCGGCTACAATGAGCAGTTCTTC. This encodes CASSPGGASGYNEQFF. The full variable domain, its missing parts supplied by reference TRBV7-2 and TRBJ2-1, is GAGVSQSPSNKVTEKGKDVELRCDPISGHTALYWYRQSLGQGLEFLIYFQGNSAPDKSGLPSDRFSAERTGGSVSTLTIQRTQQEDSAVYLCASSPGGASGYNEQFFGPGTRLTVL.

CDR3 bases: TGTGCCAGCAGGTCGGGGGGAGAAGAGACCCAGTACTTC. Encoded protein: CASRSGGEETQYF. The rearrangement joins TRBV5-4 to TRBJ2-5, with 7 bases that match TRBD2. Germline lookup yields CDR1 SGHNT and CDR2 YYREEE (reference sequence). The trim removed 5 bases at V and 3 bases at J, leaving 4 bases unmatched. The CDR3 is made up of 13 amino acids.

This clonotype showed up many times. The CDR3, as DNA: TGCGCCAGCAGCGCGGGACTAGCGGCTACCACAGATACGCAGTATTTT. This sequence encodes CASSAGLAATTDTQYF. The chain has TRBV5-1 and TRBJ2-3, with 11 bases that match TRBD2. The germline V gene has CDR1 SGHRS and CDR2 YFSETQ. The CDR3 spans 16 residues. J gave up 2 bases and V 4 bases, and 6 bases lay outside the gene matches.

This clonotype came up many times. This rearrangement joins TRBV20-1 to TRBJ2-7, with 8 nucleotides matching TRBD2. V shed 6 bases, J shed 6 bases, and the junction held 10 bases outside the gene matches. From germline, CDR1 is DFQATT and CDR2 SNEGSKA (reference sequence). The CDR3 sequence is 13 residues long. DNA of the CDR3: TGCAGTGCATCCGGGAGGGCCTTGAGCGAGCAGTACTTC. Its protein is CSASGRALSEQYF.

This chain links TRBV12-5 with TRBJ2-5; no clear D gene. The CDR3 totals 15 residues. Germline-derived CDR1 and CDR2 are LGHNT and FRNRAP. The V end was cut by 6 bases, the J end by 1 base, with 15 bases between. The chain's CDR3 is CASGGLLRAQETQYF. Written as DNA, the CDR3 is TGTGCTAGTGGGGGATTACTAAGAGCCCAAGAGACCCAGTACTTC.

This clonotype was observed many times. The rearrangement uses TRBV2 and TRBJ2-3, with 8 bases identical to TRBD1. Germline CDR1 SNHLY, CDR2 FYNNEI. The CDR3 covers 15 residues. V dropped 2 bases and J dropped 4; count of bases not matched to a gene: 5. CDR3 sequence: CASSEIQGAPDTQYF. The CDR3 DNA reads TGTGCCAGCAGTGAAATCCAGGGGGCTCCAGATACGCAGTATTTT.

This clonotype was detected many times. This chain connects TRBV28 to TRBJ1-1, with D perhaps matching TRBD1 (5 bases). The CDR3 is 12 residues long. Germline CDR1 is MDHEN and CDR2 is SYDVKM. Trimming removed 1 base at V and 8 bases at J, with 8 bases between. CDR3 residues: CASSLFGQEAFF. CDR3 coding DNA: TGTGCCAGCAGTTTATTCGGACAAGAAGCTTTCTTT.

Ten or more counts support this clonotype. The CDR3 spells CAWNSRAVGYTF. In nucleotides, the CDR3 is TGTGCCTGGAACAGCAGGGCGGTGGGCTACACCTTC. V and J are TRBV30 and TRBJ1-2; a weak D match, TRBD1 (5 bases). V was cut by 4 bases and J by 8 bases, with 14 bases left in between. The CDR3 covers 12 residues. CDR1 and CDR2 from the germline V gene are GTSNPN and SVGIG (reference sequence). The whole variable domain, filled in from reference TRBV30 and TRBJ1-2, reads SQTIHQWPATLVQPVGSPLSLECTVEGTSNPNLYWYRQAAGRGLQLLFYSVGIGQISSEVPQNLSASRPQDRQFILSSKKLLLSDSGFYLCAWNSRAVGYTFGSGTRLTVV.

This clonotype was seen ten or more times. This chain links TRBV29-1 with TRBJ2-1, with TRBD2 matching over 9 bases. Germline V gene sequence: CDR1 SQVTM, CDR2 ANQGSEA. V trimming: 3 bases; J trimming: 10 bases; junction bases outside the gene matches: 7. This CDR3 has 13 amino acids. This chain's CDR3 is CSVEAGGPGEQFF. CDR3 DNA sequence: TGCAGCGTTGAGGCGGGAGGGCCAGGGGAGCAGTTCTTC.

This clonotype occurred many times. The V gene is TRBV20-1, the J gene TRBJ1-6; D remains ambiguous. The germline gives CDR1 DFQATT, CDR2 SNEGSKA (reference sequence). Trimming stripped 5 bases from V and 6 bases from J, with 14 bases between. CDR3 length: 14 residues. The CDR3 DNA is TGCAGTGCTCGGGATTCCGCCGTTAATTCACCCCTCCACTTT. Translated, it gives CSARDSAVNSPLHF.

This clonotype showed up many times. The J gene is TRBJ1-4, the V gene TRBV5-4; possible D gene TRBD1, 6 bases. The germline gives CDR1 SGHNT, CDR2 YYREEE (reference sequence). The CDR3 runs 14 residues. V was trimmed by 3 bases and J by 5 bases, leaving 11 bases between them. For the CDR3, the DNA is TGTGCCAGCAGCTCCGACAGGACCAATGAAAAACTGTTTTTT. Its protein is CASSSDRTNEKLFF.

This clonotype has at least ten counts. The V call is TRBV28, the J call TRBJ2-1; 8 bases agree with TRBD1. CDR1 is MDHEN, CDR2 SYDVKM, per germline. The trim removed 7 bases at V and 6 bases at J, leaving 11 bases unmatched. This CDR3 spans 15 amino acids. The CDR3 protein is CASNSGQGPSNEQFF. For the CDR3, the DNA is TGTGCCAGCAATTCCGGACAGGGTCCGTCCAATGAGCAGTTCTTC.

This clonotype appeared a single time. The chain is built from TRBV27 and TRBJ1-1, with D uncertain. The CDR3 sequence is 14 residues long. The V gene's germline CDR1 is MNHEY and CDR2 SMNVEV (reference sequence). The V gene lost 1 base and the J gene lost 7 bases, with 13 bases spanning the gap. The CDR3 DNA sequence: TGTGCCAGCAGTTTATTGGCAAACCCGATTGAAGCTTTCTTT. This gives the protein CASSLLANPIEAFF.

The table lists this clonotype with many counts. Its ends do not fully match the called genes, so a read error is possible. Written as DNA, the CDR3 is TGTGCCAGCAGATTAGGGGCCACTGATACGCAGTATTTT. This encodes CASRLGATDTQYF. V is TRBV7-2 and J is TRBJ2-3, with D perhaps TRBD1 (5 bases). CDR1 and CDR2 (germline): SGHTA, FQGNSA. The CDR3 consists of 13 residues.

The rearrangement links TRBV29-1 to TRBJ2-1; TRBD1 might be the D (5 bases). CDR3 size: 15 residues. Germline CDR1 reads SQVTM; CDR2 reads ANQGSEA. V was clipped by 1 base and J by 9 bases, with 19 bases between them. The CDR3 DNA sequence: TGCAGCGTTGAAGGTAGTCAAGGGGCGCTTGCTGAGCAGTTCTTC. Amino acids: CSVEGSQGALAEQFF.